The source of this T cell receptor (beta chain) is a study of T cell responses to AZD1222 COVID-19 vaccine. General study results and limits: Only a handful of AZD1222 recipients tested seropositive at baseline. The study found vaccine-associated CD4 TCRs spanning spike, dominant at 160-218 and 743-854. Reportedly, nearly half of unique spike TCRs recognized epitopes outside B.1.351/B.1.1.7 mutations. The donor group comprised mostly white British people and more females; the analysis possibly underestimated clonal diversity.

TCRdb's table, derived via immunoSEQ multiplex PCR, lists solely in-frame clones and lacks some. The profile covers 95,000 to 150,000 clones, with approximately 90% appearing a single time and around 10% taken by the ten largest. The germline V and J ends were trimmed by 2 bases and 0 bases, with 12 bases remaining between them. The CDR3 is 16 residues long. The germline CDR1 and CDR2 sequences are WNHNN and SYGVQD (reference sequence). About this clone itself: The antigen is undetermined.

This chain uses TRBV10-1 with TRBJ2-3; maybe TRBD2 (6 bases). The starting material was peripheral blood, obtained on day 0 of MenACWY control vaccination. This receptor was taken from an adult in good health. The CDR3 bases are TGCGCCAGCAGTGAGAGTAAGCGGGTTAGCACAGATACGCAGTATTTT. It encodes CASSESKRVSTDTQYF.